One and the same sample provided the 26 T cell receptor beta chains below, sequenced in a study of blood T cell repertoires in COVID-19. Method: immunoSEQ multiplex PCR; TCRdb's copy keeps in-frame clones and lacks some. In the table there are some 250,000 clones, roughly 87% of which are singletons. Sequenced input: peripheral blood. Source of these receptors: a woman in her 30s with acute or convalescent COVID-19.

V and J are TRBV4-1 and TRBJ2-5; 7 bases line up with TRBD1. Germline V gives CDR1 MGHRA, CDR2 YSYEKL. The CDR3 has 15 amino acids. V lost 2 bases and J lost 4; bases outside the gene matches: 7. DNA for the CDR3: TGCGCCAGCAGCCAACCCGACAGGGATGGAGAGACCCAGTACTTC. Translated, it gives CASSQPDRDGETQYF.

The chain carries TRBV7-8 and TRBJ2-1, with 12 bases matching TRBD2. J was trimmed by 10 bases and V by 5 bases; bases with no gene match: 12. Germline V gene sequence: CDR1 SGHVS, CDR2 FQNEAQ. The CDR3 spans 16 residues. For the CDR3, the DNA is TGTGCCAGCAGCCCCCGGACTAGCGGGACCTACGGGGAGCAGTTCTTC. This sequence encodes CASSPRTSGTYGEQFF.

The chain recombines TRBV11-2 with TRBJ2-6, with 7 bases identical to TRBD1. Germline-derived CDR1 and CDR2 are SGHAT and FQNNGV. V shed 7 bases, J shed 2 bases, and the junction held 17 bases outside the gene matches. The CDR3 consists of 19 residues. The CDR3 DNA follows: TGTGCCAGCACCCGCTGGCCGGGACAGACCTCTGCTGGGGCCAACGTCCTGACTTTC. Protein product: CASTRWPGQTSAGANVLTF.

V is TRBV9 and J is TRBJ2-2, with a weak D call TRBD2 (5 bases). The CDR3 runs 15 residues. Trimming cost V 0 bases and J 7 bases, with 13 bases left between them. Germline CDR1 SGDLS, CDR2 YYNGEE. CDR3 residues: CASSVGVSGGGELFF. As DNA, the CDR3 is TGTGCCAGCAGCGTAGGGGTGAGCGGAGGCGGGGAGCTGTTTTTT.

The V gene is TRBV3-1 (or the pseudogene TRBV3-2), the J gene TRBJ2-3; no reliable D call. Trimming cost V 1 base and J 3 bases, with 11 bases left between them. There are 15 residues in the CDR3. CDR1 LGHDT and CDR2 YNNKEL come from the germline V gene (reference sequence). The CDR3 loop is CASSQVSAVTDTQYF. In DNA form, the CDR3 reads TGTGCCAGCAGCCAAGTATCTGCAGTAACAGATACGCAGTATTTT.

The chain links TRBV9 to TRBJ2-2; TRBD1 might be the D (5 bases). This CDR3 comprises 16 residues. Germline lookup yields CDR1 SGDLS and CDR2 YYNGEE. Trimming stripped 0 bases from V and 6 bases from J, with 15 bases between. CDR3 residues: CASSVDMGRAAGELFF. The CDR3 DNA reads TGTGCCAGCAGCGTAGATATGGGCAGGGCGGCCGGGGAGCTGTTTTTT.

The chain couples TRBV30 to TRBJ1-2; D unclear. Germline values: CDR1 GTSNPN, CDR2 SVGIG (reference sequence). The CDR3 is 12 amino acids. V shed 4 bases and J shed 2 bases, with 8 bases lying between them. The CDR3 spells CAWIVENYGYTF. For the CDR3, the DNA is TGTGCCTGGATTGTGGAGAACTATGGCTACACCTTC.

This rearrangement joins TRBV6-5 to TRBJ2-3; possibly TRBD2 for D (5 bases). The CDR3 sequence is 12 residues long. The V gene lost 2 bases and the J gene lost 5 bases, with 5 bases spanning the gap. Per the germline V gene, CDR1 is MNHEY and CDR2 is SVGAGI. Here the CDR3 reads CASSYEGDTQYF. As DNA, the CDR3 is TGTGCCAGCAGTTACGAGGGAGATACGCAGTATTTT.

The CDR3 is CASSIASDHEQFF. The CDR3, as DNA: TGTGCCAGTAGTATAGCCAGCGACCATGAGCAGTTCTTC. The chain couples TRBV19 to TRBJ2-1; D is unclear. Looked up from germline, CDR1 is LNHDA and CDR2 is SQIVND (reference sequence). V lost 1 base, J lost 8 bases, and 9 bases lay in between. The CDR3 loop spans 13 amino acids.

J is TRBJ2-2 and V is TRBV5-4, with TRBD2 matching 7 bases. There are 16 residues in the CDR3. V was clipped by 4 bases and J by 4 bases; unmatched bases: 10. From germline, CDR1 is SGHNT and CDR2 YYREEE (reference sequence). DNA of the CDR3: TGTGCCAGCAGCCCACCGCGGGGGAGCGGCACCGGGGAGCTGTTTTTT. Protein: CASSPPRGSGTGELFF.

The chain employs TRBV5-6 and TRBJ2-7, with TRBD1 as a possible D gene (6 bases). The CDR3 has 15 residues. Deletions cut 4 bases from V and 2 bases from J, with 16 bases between. CDR1 and CDR2 from the germline V gene are SGHDT and YYEEEE. The DNA for the CDR3 is TGTGCCAGCAGCCCAGGTCTGACAGGAACCTACGAGCAGTACTTC. Translating it yields CASSPGLTGTYEQYF. The whole variable domain, remainder taken from reference TRBV5-6 and TRBJ2-7, is DAGVTQSPTHLIKTRGQQVTLRCSPKSGHDTVSWYQQALGQGPQFIFQYYEEEERQRGNFPDRFSGHQFPNYSSELNVNALLLGDSALYLCASSPGLTGTYEQYFGPGTRLTVT.

About this clone: The junction and the germline gene differ at one end; a read error may be behind it. V and J are TRBV7-7 and TRBJ2-2; 7 bases are a match to TRBD1. This CDR3 region has 15 residues. Germline CDR1 and CDR2: SSHAT and FNYEAQ (reference sequence). In DNA, the CDR3 is TGTGCTAGCACCAAGAGTGGACAGGTTACCGGGGAGCTGTTTTTT. Protein sequence: CASTKSGQVTGELFF.

The CDR3 DNA is TGTGCCACAGAGGGGGGGTCTGAGACCCAGTACTTC. Translated, it gives CATEGGSETQYF. The V call is TRBV10-3, the J call TRBJ2-5; D is perhaps TRBD2 (7 bases). Germline CDR1 and CDR2: ENHRY and SYGVKD. The CDR3 is 12 residues long. V was pared by 10 bases and J by 5 bases, with 14 bases between.

This clone was seen a single time. The chain has TRBV9 and TRBJ1-1, with no clear D. V lost 0 bases and J 2 bases, leaving 8 bases between the germline ends. The CDR3 consists of 14 residues. Germline CDR1 and CDR2: SGDLS and YYNGEE. CDR3: CASSVGLVNTEAFF. DNA for the CDR3: TGTGCCAGCAGCGTAGGGCTCGTTAACACTGAAGCTTTCTTT.

The rearrangement links TRBV20-1 to TRBJ1-2, with TRBD1 matching 7 bases. The junction had 7 bases not matched to a gene; V was cut back by 3 bases and J by 3 bases. The CDR3 sequence is 14 residues long. Germline CDR1 and CDR2: DFQATT and SNEGSKA (reference sequence). The CDR3 region has the DNA TGCAGTGCTAGTTACAGGGGAGGCCACTATGGCTACACCTTC. Protein product: CSASYRGGHYGYTF.

The chain has TRBV7-9 and TRBJ2-7; D might be TRBD2 (5 bases). This CDR3 has 13 residues. Looked up from germline, CDR1 is SEHNR and CDR2 is FQNEAQ (reference sequence). Trimming took 0 bases from V and 3 from J, leaving 6 bases between them. The CDR3 loop reads CASSLAGNYEQYF. DNA for the CDR3: TGTGCCAGCAGCTTAGCCGGGAACTACGAGCAGTACTTC.

This chain joins TRBV4-3 and TRBJ2-1, with 10 nucleotides matching TRBD2. The CDR3 runs to 16 residues. Germline assignment: CDR1 LGHNA and CDR2 YSLEER. The trim removed 2 bases at V and 2 bases at J, leaving 3 bases unmatched. The CDR3 DNA is TGCGCCAGCAGCCAACGGACTAGCGGAGCCTACAATGAGCAGTTCTTC. Residues: CASSQRTSGAYNEQFF.

The genes are TRBV11-3 and TRBJ2-1, with 10 bases that match TRBD2. The V gene end was trimmed by 1 base and the J gene end by 8 bases; junction bases not matched to a gene: 14. CDR1 and CDR2 from the germline V gene are SGHNT and YENEEA. The CDR3 has 18 amino acids. The CDR3 region has the DNA TGTGCCAGCAGCTTAGTCCCCCCTCTAGCGGGAGTGGGGTATGAGCAGTTCTTC. Its protein is CASSLVPPLAGVGYEQFF. The variable domain in full, completed from reference TRBV11-3 and TRBJ2-1, reads EAGVVQSPRYKIIEKKQPVAFWCNPISGHNTLYWYLQNLGQGPELLIRYENEEAVDDSQLPKDRFSAERLKGVDSTLKIQPAELGDSAVYLCASSLVPPLAGVGYEQFFGPGTRLTVL.

The V call is TRBV29-1, the J call TRBJ2-5, with TRBD1 matching 8 bases. CDR3 length: 14 residues. J lost 5 bases, V lost 4 bases, and 9 bases had no gene match. Per the germline V gene, CDR1 is SQVTM and CDR2 is ANQGSEA. The CDR3 DNA reads as TGCAGCGTTGCGTGGACAGGGTCTCAGGAGACCCAGTACTTC. This encodes CSVAWTGSQETQYF.

Many counts were recorded for this clone. The gene calls are TRBV15 and TRBJ2-3; 8 positions agree with TRBD2. This CDR3 has 14 amino acids. Germline trimming cut 5 bases from V and 3 bases from J; bases unmatched to any gene: 4. Germline V gives CDR1 LNHNV, CDR2 YYDKDF (reference sequence). The CDR3: CATSRAGETDTQYF. In nucleotides, the CDR3 is TGTGCCACCAGCCGAGCGGGAGAGACAGATACGCAGTATTTT.

The chain joins TRBV6-2 or TRBV6-3 to TRBJ1-4, with 10 nucleotides matching TRBD1. The CDR3 consists of 14 residues. Germline values: CDR1 MNHEY, CDR2 SVGEGT. Losses at the gene ends were 6 bases for V and 8 bases for J; bases not matched to a gene: 6. CDR3 in amino acids: CASSLTGGREKLFF. CDR3 bases: TGTGCCAGCAGCCTGACAGGGGGCCGAGAAAAACTGTTTTTT.

This sequence joins TRBV4-3 and TRBJ2-2; a possible D gene is TRBD1 (5 bases). V lost 0 bases, J lost 6 bases, and 8 bases lay in between. Per germline, CDR1 LGHNA and CDR2 YSLEER. The CDR3 length is 14 residues. The CDR3 bases are TGCGCCAGCAGCCAAGACAACAGGCCCGGGGAGCTGTTTTTT. It is translated as CASSQDNRPGELFF.

This chain links TRBV30 with TRBJ2-7; TRBD1 might be the D (6 bases). The CDR3 is 13 amino acids. V lost 6 bases to trimming and J lost 2 bases, with 14 bases between them. Germline values: CDR1 GTSNPN, CDR2 SVGIG (reference sequence). The CDR3 is CACSTGIAYEQYF. The CDR3 coding sequence is TGTGCCTGTAGTACAGGGATTGCCTACGAGCAGTACTTC.

This chain joins TRBV29-1 and TRBJ1-1; no firm D call. The CDR3 spans 15 residues. Trimming took off 5 bases at V and 1 base at J, with 17 bases between the two ends. Germline V gene sequence: CDR1 SQVTM, CDR2 ANQGSEA. The CDR3 DNA sequence: TGCAGCGTTCAGCGCGGGAATCTCTGGAACACTGAAGCTTTCTTT. It encodes CSVQRGNLWNTEAFF.

This chain joins TRBV27 and TRBJ1-1, with a weak D call TRBD1 (5 bases). The CDR3 runs 14 residues. Trimming shortened V by 1 base and J by 6 bases, and 12 bases separated the two germline ends. The V gene's germline CDR1 is MNHEY and CDR2 SMNVEV (reference sequence). Written as DNA, the CDR3 is TGTGCCAGCAGTTTATTGTTGGGGGGGGCTGAAGCTTTCTTT. It specifies CASSLLLGGAEAFF.

The chain uses TRBV12-5 and TRBJ2-1; 7 bases are shared with TRBD1. The V gene end was trimmed by 7 bases and the J gene end by 2 bases; junction bases not matched to a gene: 8. The CDR3 is 15 residues long. Germline V gene lookup returns CDR1 LGHNT and CDR2 FRNRAP. CDR3 region: CASARGGQAYNEQFF. CDR3 bases: TGTGCTAGTGCCCGAGGTGGACAGGCCTACAATGAGCAGTTCTTC.